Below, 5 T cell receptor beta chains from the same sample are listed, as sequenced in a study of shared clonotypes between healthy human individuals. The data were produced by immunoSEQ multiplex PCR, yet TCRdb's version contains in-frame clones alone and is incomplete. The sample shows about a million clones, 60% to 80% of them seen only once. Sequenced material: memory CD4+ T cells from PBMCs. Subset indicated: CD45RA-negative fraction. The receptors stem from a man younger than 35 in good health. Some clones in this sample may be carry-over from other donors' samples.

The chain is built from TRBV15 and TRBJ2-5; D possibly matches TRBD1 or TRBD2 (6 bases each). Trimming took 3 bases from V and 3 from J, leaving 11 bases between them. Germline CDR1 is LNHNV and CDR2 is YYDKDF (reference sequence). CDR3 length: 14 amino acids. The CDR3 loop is CATSSWGAKETQYF. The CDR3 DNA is TGTGCCACCAGCAGCTGGGGGGCCAAAGAGACCCAGTACTTC.

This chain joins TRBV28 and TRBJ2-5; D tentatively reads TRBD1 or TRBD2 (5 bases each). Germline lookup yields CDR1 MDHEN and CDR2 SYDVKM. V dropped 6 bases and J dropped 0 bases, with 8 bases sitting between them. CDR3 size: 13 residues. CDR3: CASSEGYQETQYF. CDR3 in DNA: TGTGCCAGCAGCGAGGGGTACCAAGAGACCCAGTACTTC.

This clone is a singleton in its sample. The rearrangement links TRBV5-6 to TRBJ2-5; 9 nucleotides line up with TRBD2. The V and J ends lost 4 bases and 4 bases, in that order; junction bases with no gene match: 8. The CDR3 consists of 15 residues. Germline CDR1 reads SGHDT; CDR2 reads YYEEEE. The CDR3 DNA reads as TGTGCCAGCAGCCTACTGGGACTAGCTCGAGAGACCCAGTACTTC. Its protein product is CASSLLGLARETQYF.

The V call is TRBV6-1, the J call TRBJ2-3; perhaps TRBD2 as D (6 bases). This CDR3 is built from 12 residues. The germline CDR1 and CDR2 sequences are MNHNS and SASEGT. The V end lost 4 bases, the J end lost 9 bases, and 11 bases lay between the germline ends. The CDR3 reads CASSVGGRTQYF. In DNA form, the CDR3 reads TGTGCCAGCAGTGTTGGAGGGCGCACGCAGTATTTT.

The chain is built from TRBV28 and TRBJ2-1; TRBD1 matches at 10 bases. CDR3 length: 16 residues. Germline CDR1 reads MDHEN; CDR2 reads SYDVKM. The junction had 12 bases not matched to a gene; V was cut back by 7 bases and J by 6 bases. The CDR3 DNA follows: TGTGCCAGCACGCAATGGGGGGACAGGGGCTCCAATGAGCAGTTCTTC. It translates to CASTQWGDRGSNEQFF. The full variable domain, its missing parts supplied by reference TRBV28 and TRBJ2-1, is DVKVTQSSRYLVKRTGEKVFLECVQDMDHENMFWYRQDPGLGLRLIYFSYDVKMKEKGDIPEGYSVSREKKERFSLILESASTNQTSMYLCASTQWGDRGSNEQFFGPGTRLTVL.